This TCR beta chain came from a study of T cell repertoires in cytomegalovirus infection. Whole-study context: Both a matching HLA type and CMV infection were indicated by public TCR beta signatures. Notes on the study in general: In two of eight donors, the top clonotype was HLA-C-restricted CMV-specific. Frequencies of public TCR beta families were cumulated, and this identified carriers of CMV plus the relevant HLA.

As to this clonotype: Its antigen is as yet unknown.

CDR3 length equals 17 residues. Germline V gene lookup returns CDR1 SGHDN and CDR2 FVKESK. V lost 6 bases to trimming and J lost 4 bases; unmatched junction nucleotides: 10. TCRdb itself ran the reads through MiXCR, one entry per CDR3 protein. The sample records roughly 230,000 distinct CDR3 sequences, 12% being singletons. The receptor was isolated from a human donor in good health (CMV status not recorded). Some clones in this sample may be carry-over from other donors' samples. Sequenced input: PBMCs. The rearrangement links TRBV14 to TRBJ2-1; 12 bases are a match to TRBD2. CDR3: CASRPSGGLAGYNEQFF. The CDR3 nucleotides read TGTGCCAGCAGGCCATCCGGAGGACTAGCGGGATACAATGAGCAGTTCTTC.